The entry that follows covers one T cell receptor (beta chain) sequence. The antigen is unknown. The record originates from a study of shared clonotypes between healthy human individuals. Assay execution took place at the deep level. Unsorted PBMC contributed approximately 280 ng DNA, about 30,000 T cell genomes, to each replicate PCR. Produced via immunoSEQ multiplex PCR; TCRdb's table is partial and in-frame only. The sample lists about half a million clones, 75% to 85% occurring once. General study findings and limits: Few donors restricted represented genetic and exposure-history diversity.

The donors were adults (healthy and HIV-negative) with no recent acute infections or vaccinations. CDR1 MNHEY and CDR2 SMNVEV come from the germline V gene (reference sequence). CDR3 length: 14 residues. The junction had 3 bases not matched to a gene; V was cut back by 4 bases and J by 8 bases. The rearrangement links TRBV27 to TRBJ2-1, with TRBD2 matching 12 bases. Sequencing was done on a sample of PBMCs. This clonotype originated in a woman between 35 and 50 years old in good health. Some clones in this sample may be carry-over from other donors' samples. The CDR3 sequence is CASSSGLAGHEQFF. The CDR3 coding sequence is TGTGCCAGCAGTTCGGGACTAGCGGGTCATGAGCAGTTCTTC.